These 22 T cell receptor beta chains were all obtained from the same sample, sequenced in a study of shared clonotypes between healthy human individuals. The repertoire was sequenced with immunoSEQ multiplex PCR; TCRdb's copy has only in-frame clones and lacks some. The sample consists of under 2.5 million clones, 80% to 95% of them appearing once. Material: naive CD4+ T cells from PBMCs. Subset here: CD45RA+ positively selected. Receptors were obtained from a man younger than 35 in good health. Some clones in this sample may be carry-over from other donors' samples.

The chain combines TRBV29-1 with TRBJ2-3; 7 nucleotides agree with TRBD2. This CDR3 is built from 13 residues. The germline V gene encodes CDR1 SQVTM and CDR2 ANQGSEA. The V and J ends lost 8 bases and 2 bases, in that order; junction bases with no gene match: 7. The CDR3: CSPGLVLTDTQYF. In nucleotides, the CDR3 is TGCAGCCCCGGACTAGTCCTCACAGATACGCAGTATTTT.

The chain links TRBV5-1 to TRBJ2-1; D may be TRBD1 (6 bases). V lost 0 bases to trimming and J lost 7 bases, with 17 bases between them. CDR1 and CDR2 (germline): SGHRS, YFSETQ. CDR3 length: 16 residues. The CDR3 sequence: CASSLVGAVIENEQFF. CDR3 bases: TGCGCCAGCAGCTTGGTGGGGGCCGTGATCGAAAATGAGCAGTTCTTC.

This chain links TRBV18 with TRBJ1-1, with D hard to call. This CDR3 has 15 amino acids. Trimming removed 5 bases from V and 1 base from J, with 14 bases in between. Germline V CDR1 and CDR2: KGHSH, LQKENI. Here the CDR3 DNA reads TGTGCCAGCTCAGGTCAGTCCACCGGGAACACTGAAGCTTTCTTT. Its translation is CASSGQSTGNTEAFF.

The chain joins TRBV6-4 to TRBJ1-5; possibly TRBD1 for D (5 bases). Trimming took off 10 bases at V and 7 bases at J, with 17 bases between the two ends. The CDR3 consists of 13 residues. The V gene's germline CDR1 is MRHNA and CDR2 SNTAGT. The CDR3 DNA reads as TGTGCCAACCCGTGGGGCCCCGACCAGCCCCAGCATTTT. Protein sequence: CANPWGPDQPQHF.

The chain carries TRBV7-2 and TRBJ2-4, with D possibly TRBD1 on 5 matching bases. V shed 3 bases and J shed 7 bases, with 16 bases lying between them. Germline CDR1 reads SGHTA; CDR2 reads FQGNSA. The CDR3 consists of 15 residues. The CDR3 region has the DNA TGTGCCAGCAGCTTGGGGCAGCCCCTCGAGAACATTCAGTACTTC. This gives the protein CASSLGQPLENIQYF.

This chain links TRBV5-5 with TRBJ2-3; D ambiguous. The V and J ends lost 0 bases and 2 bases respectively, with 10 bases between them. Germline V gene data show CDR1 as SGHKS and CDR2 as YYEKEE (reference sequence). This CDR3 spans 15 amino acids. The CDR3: CASSLAVRFTDTQYF. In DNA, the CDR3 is TGTGCCAGCAGCTTGGCCGTCAGGTTCACAGATACGCAGTATTTT.

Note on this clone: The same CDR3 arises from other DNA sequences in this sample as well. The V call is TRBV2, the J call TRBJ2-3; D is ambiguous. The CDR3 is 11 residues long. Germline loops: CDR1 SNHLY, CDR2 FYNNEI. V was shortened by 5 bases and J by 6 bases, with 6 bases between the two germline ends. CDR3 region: CASSLGDTQYF. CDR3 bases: TGTGCCAGCAGTCTGGGGGATACGCAGTATTTT.

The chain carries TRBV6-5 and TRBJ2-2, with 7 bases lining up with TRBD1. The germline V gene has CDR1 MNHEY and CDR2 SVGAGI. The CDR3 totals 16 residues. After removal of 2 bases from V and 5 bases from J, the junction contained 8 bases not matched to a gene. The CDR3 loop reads CASSYALGQTTGELFF. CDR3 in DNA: TGTGCCAGCAGTTACGCTTTGGGACAGACAACCGGGGAGCTGTTTTTT.

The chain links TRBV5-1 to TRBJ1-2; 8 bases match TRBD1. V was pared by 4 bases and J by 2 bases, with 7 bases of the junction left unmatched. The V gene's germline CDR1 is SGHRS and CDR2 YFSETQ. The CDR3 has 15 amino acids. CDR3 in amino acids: CASSPGWTGNYGYTF. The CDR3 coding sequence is TGCGCCAGCAGCCCAGGCTGGACAGGGAACTATGGCTACACCTTC.

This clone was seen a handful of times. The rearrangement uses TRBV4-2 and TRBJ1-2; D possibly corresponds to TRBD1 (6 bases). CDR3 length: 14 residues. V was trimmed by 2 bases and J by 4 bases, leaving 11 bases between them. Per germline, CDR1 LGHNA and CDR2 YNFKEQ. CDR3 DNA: TGTGCCAGCAGCCAAACTAGACAGGTCTATGGCTACACCTTC. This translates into CASSQTRQVYGYTF.

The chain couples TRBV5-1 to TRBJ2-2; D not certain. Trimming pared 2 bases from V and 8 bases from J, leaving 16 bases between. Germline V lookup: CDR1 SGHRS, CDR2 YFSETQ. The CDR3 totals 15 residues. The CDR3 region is CASSLKTVLEGELFF. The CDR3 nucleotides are TGCGCCAGCAGCTTAAAGACGGTCCTGGAAGGGGAGCTGTTTTTT.

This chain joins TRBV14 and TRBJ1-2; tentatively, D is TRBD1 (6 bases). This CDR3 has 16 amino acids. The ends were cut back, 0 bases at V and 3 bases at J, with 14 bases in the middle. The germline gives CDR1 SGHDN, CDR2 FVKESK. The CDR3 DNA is TGTGCCAGCAGCCAAGATGGCAGGGGATCCTACTATGGCTACACCTTC. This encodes CASSQDGRGSYYGYTF.

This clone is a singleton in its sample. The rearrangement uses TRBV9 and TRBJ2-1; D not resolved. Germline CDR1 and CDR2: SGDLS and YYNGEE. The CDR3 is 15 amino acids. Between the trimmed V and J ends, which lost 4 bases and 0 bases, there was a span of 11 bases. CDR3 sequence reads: CASSPWASSYNEQFF. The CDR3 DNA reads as TGTGCCAGCAGCCCATGGGCCAGCTCCTACAATGAGCAGTTCTTC.

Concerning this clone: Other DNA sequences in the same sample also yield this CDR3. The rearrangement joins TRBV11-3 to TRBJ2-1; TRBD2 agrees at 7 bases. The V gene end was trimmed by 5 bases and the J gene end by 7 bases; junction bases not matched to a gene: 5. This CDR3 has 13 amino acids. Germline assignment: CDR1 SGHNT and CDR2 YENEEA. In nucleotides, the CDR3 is TGTGCCAGCAGCCCGGGCGGGAGAAATGAGCAGTTCTTC. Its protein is CASSPGGRNEQFF.

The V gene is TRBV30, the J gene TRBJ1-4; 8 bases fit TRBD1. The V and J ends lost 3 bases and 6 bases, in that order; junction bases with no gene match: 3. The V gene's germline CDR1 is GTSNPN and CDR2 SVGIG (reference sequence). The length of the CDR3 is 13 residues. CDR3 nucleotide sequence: TGTGCCTGGAGAGCGGACAGGGATGAAAAACTGTTTTTT. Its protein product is CAWRADRDEKLFF.

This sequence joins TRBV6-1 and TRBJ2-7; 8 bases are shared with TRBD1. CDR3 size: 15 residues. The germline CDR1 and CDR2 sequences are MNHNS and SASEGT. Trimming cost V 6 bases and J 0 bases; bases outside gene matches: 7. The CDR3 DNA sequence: TGTGCCAGCAGGGACAGGGATATGAGCTCCTACGAGCAGTACTTC. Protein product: CASRDRDMSSYEQYF.

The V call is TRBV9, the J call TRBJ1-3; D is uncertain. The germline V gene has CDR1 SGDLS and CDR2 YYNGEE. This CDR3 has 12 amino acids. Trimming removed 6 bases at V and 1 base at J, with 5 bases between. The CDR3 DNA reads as TGTGCCAGCATGGGATCTGGAAACACCATATATTTT. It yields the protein CASMGSGNTIYF.

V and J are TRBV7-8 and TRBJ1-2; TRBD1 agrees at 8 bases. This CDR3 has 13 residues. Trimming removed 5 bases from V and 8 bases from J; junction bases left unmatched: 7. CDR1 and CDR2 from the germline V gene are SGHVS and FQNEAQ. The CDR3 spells CASSRGQGEGYTF. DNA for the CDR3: TGTGCCAGCAGCCGAGGACAGGGCGAGGGCTACACCTTC.

CDR3 nucleotides: TGTGCCAGCAGCTTGGGGGCCGGGACAGGGGCCTACGAGCAGTACTTC. It is translated as CASSLGAGTGAYEQYF. The V gene is TRBV5-4, the J gene TRBJ2-7, with 10 bases matching TRBD1. The germline V gene encodes CDR1 SGHNT and CDR2 YYREEE (reference sequence). CDR3 size: 16 residues. The J segment lost 2 bases and the V segment lost 0 bases, leaving 5 bases of the junction unmatched.

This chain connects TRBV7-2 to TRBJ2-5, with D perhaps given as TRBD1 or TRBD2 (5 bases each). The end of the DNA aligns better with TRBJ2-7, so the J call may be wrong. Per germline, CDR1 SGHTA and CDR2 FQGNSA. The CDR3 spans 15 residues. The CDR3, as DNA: TGTGCCAGCAGCCCCCCGGGGCCTGCGAGGGGCGAGCAGTACTTC. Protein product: CASSPPGPARGEQYF.

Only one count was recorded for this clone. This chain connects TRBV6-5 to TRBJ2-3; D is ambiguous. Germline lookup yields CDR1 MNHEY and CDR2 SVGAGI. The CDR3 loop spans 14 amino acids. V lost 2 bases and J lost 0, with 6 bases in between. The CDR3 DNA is TGTGCCAGCAGTTACCAAGACAGCACAGATACGCAGTATTTT. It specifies CASSYQDSTDTQYF.

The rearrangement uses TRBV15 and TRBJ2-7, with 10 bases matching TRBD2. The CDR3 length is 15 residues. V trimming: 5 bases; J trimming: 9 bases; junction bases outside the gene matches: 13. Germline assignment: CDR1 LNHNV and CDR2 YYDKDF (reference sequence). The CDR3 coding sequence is TGTGCCACCAGCGCTACCGGGACTAGCGCCTCCGGGCAGTACTTC. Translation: CATSATGTSASGQYF.